A selection of T cell receptor beta chains follows, all from one sample in a study of shared clonotypes between healthy human individuals. The data were produced by immunoSEQ multiplex PCR, yet TCRdb's version contains in-frame clones alone and is incomplete. The table records 1,400,000 or so clones, about 98.5% of them present only once. What was sequenced was naive CD4+ T cells sorted from blood. These receptors all stem from a man aged 30 to 39 in good health. Both conserved end residues are part of each CDR3. D genes are given only for firm matches. Rows may omit the clone size; those that give it use once, few, many or a size class.

J	D	size	V	CDR3	DNA
TRBJ2-3	.	.	TRBV5-4	CASSTRGVGDTQYF	TGTGCCAGCAGCACCCGCGGGGTAGGAGATACGCAGTATTTT
TRBJ2-5	TRBD2	.	TRBV11-1	CASSPHGGGRAGETQYF	TGTGCCAGCAGCCCCCACGGAGGCGGGAGGGCCGGAGAGACCCAGTACTTC
TRBJ2-1	TRBD2	.	TRBV15	CATSREAGGYGEQFF	TGTGCCACCAGCAGAGAAGCGGGAGGGTATGGTGAGCAGTTCTTC
TRBJ2-1	.	.	TRBV2	CASSGRDRDYNEQFF	TGTGCCAGCAGCGGGAGGGACAGGGACTACAATGAGCAGTTCTTC
TRBJ2-5	TRBD1	.	TRBV5-4	CASRDRGKETQYF	TGTGCCAGCAGGGACAGGGGTAAAGAGACCCAGTACTTC
TRBJ2-7	.	.	TRBV7-8	CASSLGVPTGYEQYF	TGTGCCAGCAGCTTAGGGGTCCCAACGGGCTACGAGCAGTACTTC
TRBJ2-1	.	once	TRBV20-1	CSASFSNEQFF	TGCAGTGCTAGTTTCTCCAATGAGCAGTTCTTC
TRBJ2-5	.	.	TRBV21-1	CASSKDGRGLETQYF	TGTGCCAGCAGCAAAGATGGCAGGGGCCTAGAGACCCAGTACTTC
TRBJ1-1	TRBD1	.	TRBV25-1	CASCDRARVTFRLGEAFF	TGTGCCAGCTGTGACAGGGCGCGGGTGACTTTCCGGTTAGGTGAAGCTTTCTTT
TRBJ1-5	TRBD1	.	TRBV7-8	CASSLGTDQPQHF	TGTGCCAGCAGCCTGGGGACAGACCAGCCCCAGCATTTT
TRBJ1-1	.	.	TRBV21-1	CASSKKNREMNTEAFF	TGTGCCAGCAGCAAAAAAAACAGGGAGATGAACACTGAAGCTTTCTTT
TRBJ2-7	.	.	TRBV13	CASSRRVGPSPSGQYF	TGTGCCAGCAGCCGCCGGGTAGGGCCGTCGCCGTCCGGGCAGTACTTC
TRBJ1-2	TRBD1	.	TRBV5-1	CASSSGQAYYGYTF	TGCGCCAGCAGCTCCGGACAGGCCTACTATGGCTACACCTTC
TRBJ2-1	.	once	TRBV28	CASSLAGKAYNEQFF	TGTGCCAGCAGTTTGGCGGGAAAGGCCTACAATGAGCAGTTCTTC
TRBJ2-2	.	.	TRBV5-4	CASSRAGTPNTGELFF	TGTGCCAGCAGTCGAGCCGGGACGCCGAACACCGGGGAGCTGTTTTTT
TRBJ1-1	.	.	TRBV18	CASSPVRTAEAFF	TGTGCCAGCTCACCGGTCCGGACAGCTGAAGCTTTCTTT
TRBJ2-7	.	.	TRBV7-9	CASSLGAQPGPYYEQYF	TGTGCCAGCAGCTTAGGAGCCCAACCAGGGCCATACTACGAGCAGTACTTC
TRBJ2-7	.	.	TRBV7-6	CASSLERASLEQYF	TGTGCCAGCAGCTTAGAGCGAGCTAGCCTCGAGCAGTACTTC
TRBJ2-5	.	.	TRBV7-7	CASSRDPQETQYF	TGTGCCAGCAGTAGGGACCCCCAAGAGACCCAGTACTTC
TRBJ1-5	TRBD1	.	TRBV10-3	CAISDGQGKGTQHF	TGTGCCATCAGTGATGGACAGGGAAAGGGGACCCAGCATTTT
TRBJ2-7	.	.	TRBV28	CASIPGGRYEQYF	TGTGCCAGCATTCCCGGTGGTCGCTACGAGCAGTACTTC
TRBJ2-1	TRBD2	.	TRBV7-9	CASSWRLAGFNEQFF	TGTGCCAGCAGCTGGAGACTAGCGGGGTTTAATGAGCAGTTCTTC
TRBJ2-1	TRBD2	.	TRBV18	CASSLGTTNEQFF	TGTGCCAGCTCACTCGGGACTACCAATGAGCAGTTCTTC
TRBJ2-1	TRBD2	.	TRBV29-1	CSVSQAGGYNEQFF	TGCAGCGTTAGTCAAGCGGGAGGCTACAATGAGCAGTTCTTC
TRBJ2-5	.	.	TRBV18	CASSLKDGETQYF	TGTGCCAGCTCACTCAAGGATGGAGAGACCCAGTACTTC
TRBJ2-7	.	.	TRBV2	CASSTTRGYEQYF	TGTGCCAGCAGTACAACTAGAGGATACGAGCAGTACTTC
TRBJ1-1	TRBD1	.	TRBV5-1	CASRTDRGTEAFF	TGCGCCAGCAGAACCGACAGGGGCACTGAAGCTTTCTTT
TRBJ2-3	.	.	TRBV7-9	CASSALPGVTSADTQYF	TGTGCCAGCAGCGCCTTGCCGGGAGTAACCTCCGCAGATACGCAGTATTTT
TRBJ1-2	.	once	TRBV29-1	CSVEPGSGYGYTF	TGCAGCGTTGAGCCGGGGTCCGGCTATGGCTACACCTTC
TRBJ2-3	TRBD2	.	TRBV28	CASRPFTGGSTDTQYF	TGTGCCAGCAGACCTTTTACGGGAGGGAGCACAGATACGCAGTATTTT
TRBJ1-5	.	.	TRBV6-1	CASSVQGGHSNQPQHF	TGTGCCAGCAGTGTGCAGGGTGGTCATAGCAATCAGCCCCAGCATTTT
TRBJ2-2	TRBD1	.	TRBV5-1	CASSLAPVDRAGELFF	TGCGCCAGCAGCTTGGCGCCCGTCGACAGGGCCGGGGAGCTGTTTTTT
TRBJ2-1	.	.	TRBV5-6	CASSLGGVYEQFF	TGTGCCAGCAGCTTGGGCGGGGTTTACGAGCAGTTCTTC
TRBJ2-3	.	.	TRBV5-1	CASSLVADTQYF	TGCGCCAGCAGCTTGGTGGCAGATACGCAGTATTTT
TRBJ2-1	TRBD2	.	TRBV28	CASISGRIHNEQFF	TGTGCCAGCATAAGCGGGAGGATCCACAATGAGCAGTTCTTC
TRBJ2-1	.	once	TRBV7-6	CASSQGGDEQFF	TGTGCCAGCAGCCAAGGAGGGGATGAGCAGTTCTTC